This paragraph covers one T cell receptor beta chain sequence. This entry comes from a study of cytomegalovirus exposure and HLA in healthy donors. Generated by immunoSEQ multiplex PCR, the TCRdb table keeps only in-frame clones and is missing some. The data contain 120,000 to 150,000 clones, 86% of them singletons. Trimming pared 0 bases from V and 6 bases from J, leaving 14 bases between. Germline V CDR1 and CDR2: MNHEY, SVGAGI. The CDR3 extends over 16 amino acids. The chain couples TRBV6-5 to TRBJ1-4; D possibly corresponds to TRBD1 (5 bases). The sample taken for sequencing was PBMCs. This clonotype originated in a young man in good health and CMV-seronegative. CDR3 coding DNA: TGTGCCAGCAGTTACTCCCAGACAGTAGGGCATGAAAAACTGTTTTTT. As protein: CASSYSQTVGHEKLFF.